This T cell receptor beta chain came from a study of cytomegalovirus exposure and HLA in healthy donors. Study-wide results and caveats: Immune exposure was documented only through CMV serostatus. It was around 160 TCR beta chains that were listed as cytomegalovirus-associated.

Remarks on this clone: Its cognate antigen is unknown.

Primers for the PCR totalled 60 Vbeta and 13 Jbeta. Libraries were prepared by immunoSEQ multiplex PCR; TCRdb keeps only in-frame clonotypes and omits some of them. The table has hundreds of thousands of clones, approximately 80% seen once. The CDR3 sequence is 14 residues long. Germline V lookup: CDR1 WNHNN, CDR2 SYGVQD (reference sequence). V shed 0 bases and J shed 5 bases, with 8 bases lying between them. The V and J genes are TRBV10-1 and TRBJ2-1; D perhaps matches TRBD1 (5 bases). Sample: PBMCs. The sequence derives from a male donor in good health and CMV-seronegative. The CDR3 sequence is CASSESGVNNEQFF. DNA for the CDR3: TGCGCCAGCAGTGAGTCAGGGGTGAACAATGAGCAGTTCTTC.